This record concerns one T cell receptor (beta chain) sequence. TCRdb analysed the 5' RACE reads with MiXCR anew, one entry per CDR3 protein. The sample consists of under 650,000 distinct CDR3 sequences, about a sixth of them appearing once. The data belong to a study of T-cell memory formation after mild COVID-19. This CDR3 spans 16 amino acids. Germline V gives CDR1 SGHVS, CDR2 FNYEAQ. V trimming: 2 bases; J trimming: 1 base; junction bases outside the gene matches: 5. The V and J genes are TRBV7-6 and TRBJ2-5; 9 bases map to TRBD1. The TCR originated in an adult woman who had mild COVID-19 (a few samples of this study predate the infection). Cell type and time point are not known. The material sequenced was PBMCs or a T cell subset sorted from them (not recorded which). In DNA, the CDR3 is TGTGCCAGCAGCTTATATGGGACAGGGATCCAAGAGACCCAGTACTTC. Its protein product is CASSLYGTGIQETQYF.